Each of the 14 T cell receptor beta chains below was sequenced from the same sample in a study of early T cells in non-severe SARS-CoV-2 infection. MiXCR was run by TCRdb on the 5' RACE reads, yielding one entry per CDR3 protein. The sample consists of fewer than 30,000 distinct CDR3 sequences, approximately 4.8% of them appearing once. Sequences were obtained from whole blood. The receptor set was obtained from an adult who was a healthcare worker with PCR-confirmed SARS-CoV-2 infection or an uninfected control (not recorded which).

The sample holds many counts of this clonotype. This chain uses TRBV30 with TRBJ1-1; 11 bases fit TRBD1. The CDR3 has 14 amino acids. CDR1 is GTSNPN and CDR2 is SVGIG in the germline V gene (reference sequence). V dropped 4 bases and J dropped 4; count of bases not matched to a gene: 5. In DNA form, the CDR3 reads TGTGCCTGGACCGAGGGGACAGGGGGCACTGAAGCTTTCTTT. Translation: CAWTEGTGGTEAFF.

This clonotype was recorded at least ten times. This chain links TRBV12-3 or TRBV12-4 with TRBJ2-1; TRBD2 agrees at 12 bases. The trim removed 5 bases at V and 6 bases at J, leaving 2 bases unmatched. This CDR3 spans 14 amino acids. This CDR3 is CASSPSGGANEQFF. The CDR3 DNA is TGTGCCAGCAGTCCTAGCGGGGGGGCCAATGAGCAGTTCTTC.

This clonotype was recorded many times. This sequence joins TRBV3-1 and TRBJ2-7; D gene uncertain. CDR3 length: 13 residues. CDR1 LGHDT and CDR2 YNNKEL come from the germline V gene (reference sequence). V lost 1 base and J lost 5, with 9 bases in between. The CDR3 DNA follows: TGTGCCAGCAGCCAAGTTGTGGGGAACGAGCAGTACTTC. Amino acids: CASSQVVGNEQYF.

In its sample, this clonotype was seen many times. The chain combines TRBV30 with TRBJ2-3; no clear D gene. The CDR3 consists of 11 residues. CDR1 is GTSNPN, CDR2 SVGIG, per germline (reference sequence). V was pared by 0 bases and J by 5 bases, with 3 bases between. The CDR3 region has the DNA TGTGCCTGGAGTGTAAGAGATACGCAGTATTTT. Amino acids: CAWSVRDTQYF.

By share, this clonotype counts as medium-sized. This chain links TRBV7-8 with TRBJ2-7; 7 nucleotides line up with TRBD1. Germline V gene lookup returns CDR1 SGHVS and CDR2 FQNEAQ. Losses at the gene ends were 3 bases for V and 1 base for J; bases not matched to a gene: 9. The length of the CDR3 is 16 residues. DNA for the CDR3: TGTGCCAGCAGCTTGAGCCGGGACAGCTATTCCTACGAGCAGTACTTC. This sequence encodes CASSLSRDSYSYEQYF.

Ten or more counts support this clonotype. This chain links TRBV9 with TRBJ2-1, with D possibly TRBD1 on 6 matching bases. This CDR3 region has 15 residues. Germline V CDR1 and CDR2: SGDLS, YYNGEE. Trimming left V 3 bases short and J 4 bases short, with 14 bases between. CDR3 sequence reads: CASSGTEGEYNEQFF. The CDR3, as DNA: TGTGCCAGCAGCGGGACAGAGGGCGAGTACAATGAGCAGTTCTTC.

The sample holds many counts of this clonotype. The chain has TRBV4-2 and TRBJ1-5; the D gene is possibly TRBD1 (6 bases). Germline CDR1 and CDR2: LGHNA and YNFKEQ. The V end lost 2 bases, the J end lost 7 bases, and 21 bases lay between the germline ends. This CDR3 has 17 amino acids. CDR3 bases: TGTGCCAGCAGCCAATACTCTCGGGGGCAGAAAGGACAGCCCCAGCATTTT. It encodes CASSQYSRGQKGQPQHF.

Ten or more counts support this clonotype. The CDR3 DNA is TGTGCCAGCAGCACACCCCTCGGGGAGAACACCGGGGAGCTGTTTTTT. Translated: CASSTPLGENTGELFF. The chain carries TRBV7-2 and TRBJ2-2, with a possible D match to TRBD2 (5 bases). CDR1 is SGHTA, CDR2 FQGNSA, per germline. The V end was cut by 5 bases, the J end by 1 base, with 14 bases between. CDR3 size: 16 residues.

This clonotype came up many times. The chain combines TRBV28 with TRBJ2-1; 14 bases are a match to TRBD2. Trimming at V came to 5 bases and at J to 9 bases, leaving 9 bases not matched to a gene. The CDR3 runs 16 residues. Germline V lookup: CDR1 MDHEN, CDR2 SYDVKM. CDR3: CASSPRLAGGPGEQFF. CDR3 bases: TGTGCCAGCAGTCCAAGACTAGCGGGGGGGCCCGGTGAGCAGTTCTTC.

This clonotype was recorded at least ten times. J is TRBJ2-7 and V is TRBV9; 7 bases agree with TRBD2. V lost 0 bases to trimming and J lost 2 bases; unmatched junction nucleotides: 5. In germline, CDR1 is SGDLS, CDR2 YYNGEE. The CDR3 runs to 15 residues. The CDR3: CASSVDGTTTYEQYF. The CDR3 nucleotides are TGTGCCAGCAGCGTAGACGGGACTACCACCTACGAGCAGTACTTC.

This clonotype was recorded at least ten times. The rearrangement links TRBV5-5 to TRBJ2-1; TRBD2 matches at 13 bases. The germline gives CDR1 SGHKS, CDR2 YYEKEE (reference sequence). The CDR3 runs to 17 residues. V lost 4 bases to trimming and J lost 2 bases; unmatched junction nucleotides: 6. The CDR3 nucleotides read TGTGCCAGCAGCCCGGGACTAGCGGGGAGCGCCTACAATGAGCAGTTCTTC. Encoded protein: CASSPGLAGSAYNEQFF.

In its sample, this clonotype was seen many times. The CDR3 region is CASKRAGDSYEQYF. The CDR3 nucleotides read TGTGCCAGCAAAAGGGCAGGGGATTCCTACGAGCAGTACTTC. V is TRBV27 and J is TRBJ2-7; possible D gene TRBD1, 6 bases. The CDR3 covers 14 residues. The germline gives CDR1 MNHEY, CDR2 SMNVEV (reference sequence). Trimming shortened V by 7 bases and J by 1 base, and 14 bases separated the two germline ends.

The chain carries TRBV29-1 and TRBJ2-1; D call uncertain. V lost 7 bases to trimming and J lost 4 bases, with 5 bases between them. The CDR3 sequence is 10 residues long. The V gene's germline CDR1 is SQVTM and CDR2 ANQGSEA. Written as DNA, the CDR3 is TGCAGCGCTAAGTACAATGAGCAGTTCTTC. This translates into CSAKYNEQFF.

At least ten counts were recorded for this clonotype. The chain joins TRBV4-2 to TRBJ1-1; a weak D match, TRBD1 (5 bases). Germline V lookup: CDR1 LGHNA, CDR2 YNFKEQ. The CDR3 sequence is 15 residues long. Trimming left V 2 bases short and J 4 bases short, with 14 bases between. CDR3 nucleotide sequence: TGTGCCAGCAGCCAACAACAGGTTACTAGCACTGAAGCTTTCTTT. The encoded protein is CASSQQQVTSTEAFF.